Listed here is a single T cell receptor (beta chain). Libraries were prepared by immunoSEQ multiplex PCR; TCRdb keeps only in-frame clonotypes and omits some of them. This sample has 290,000 or so clones; 70% to 90% occur once, and the top ten carry more than 4.5%. V was cut by 0 bases and J by 0 bases, with 8 bases left in between. The CDR3 runs 15 residues. Germline V gives CDR1 SGHTA, CDR2 FQGTGA. The data derive from a study of blood T cell repertoires in COVID-19. This clonotype was obtained from a man aged 50 to 60 with active or convalescent COVID-19. The chain couples TRBV7-3 to TRBJ1-1, with D perhaps matching TRBD1 (6 bases). The sequenced sample was peripheral blood. DNA for the CDR3: TGTGCCAGCAGCTTAACCAGACAGGTGAACACTGAAGCTTTCTTT. Its protein product is CASSLTRQVNTEAFF.